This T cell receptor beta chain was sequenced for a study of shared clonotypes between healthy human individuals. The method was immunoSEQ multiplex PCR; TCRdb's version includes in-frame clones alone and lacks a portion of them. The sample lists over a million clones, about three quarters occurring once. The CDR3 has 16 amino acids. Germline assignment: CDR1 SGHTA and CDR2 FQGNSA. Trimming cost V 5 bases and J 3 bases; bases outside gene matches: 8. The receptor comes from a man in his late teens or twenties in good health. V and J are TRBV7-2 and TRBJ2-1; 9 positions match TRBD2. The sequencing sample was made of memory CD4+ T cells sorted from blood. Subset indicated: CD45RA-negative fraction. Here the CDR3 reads CASSPVAGVGYNEQFF. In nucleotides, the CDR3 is TGTGCCAGCAGCCCCGTAGCGGGAGTGGGCTACAATGAGCAGTTCTTC.